This T cell receptor beta chain was captured by sequencing in a study of T cells after yellow fever vaccination. Points from the study as a whole: Re-detected after boosting: most primary clones, 96% of CD4 and around 86% of CD8.

The CDR3 is made up of 15 amino acids. The germline CDR1 and CDR2 sequences are SGDLS and YYNGEE. V lost 3 bases and J lost 1, with 11 bases in between. This clonotype turned up a few times. Antigen specificity is unknown. Each CDR3 protein gets one entry after TCRdb re-called the 5' RACE reads with MiXCR. Of a few hundred thousand distinct CDR3 sequences in the sample, 17% were seen once. V usage is TRBV9 and J usage is TRBJ2-1, with unresolved D. This specimen was PBMCs, taken 5 days after the first yellow fever vaccination. This receptor was obtained from a man aged 18 to 29 who received the YFV17D yellow fever vaccine. CDR3 in amino acids: CASSDGPESYNEQFF. The CDR3 DNA sequence: TGTGCCAGCAGCGACGGGCCGGAGTCCTACAATGAGCAGTTCTTC.